This TCR beta chain was identified in a study of blood T cell repertoires in COVID-19. Study at large: COVID-19 samples from acute and convalescent phases originated in the United States, Italy and Spain. T cells, B-cell-depleted T cells, or PBMCs provided the cDNA or gDNA that served as material.

In the original processing: Nucleated cell number was recorded as an estimate derived from reference gene primer amplification. The repertoire was sequenced with immunoSEQ multiplex PCR; TCRdb's copy has only in-frame clones and lacks some. V and J calls plus clone size are reproduced from that table; the DNA served to infer D and trimming. The data show approximately 300,000 clones, more than 70% seen once. This clone was seen a single time. This clonotype was sampled from a woman aged 50 to 60 with acute or convalescent COVID-19. Sequencing was done on a sample of peripheral blood.

The CDR3 region has the DNA TGTGCCAGCAGCCCACCGGGACTAGCGGGAGGATCCGAGCAGTACTTC. Amino acids: CASSPPGLAGGSEQYF. This chain links TRBV5-4 with TRBJ2-7, with TRBD2 identical over 15 bases. The germline V gene has CDR1 SGHNT and CDR2 YYREEE (reference sequence). The CDR3 is made up of 16 amino acids. Unmatched junction bases numbered 8, after V lost 4 bases and J lost 6 bases.